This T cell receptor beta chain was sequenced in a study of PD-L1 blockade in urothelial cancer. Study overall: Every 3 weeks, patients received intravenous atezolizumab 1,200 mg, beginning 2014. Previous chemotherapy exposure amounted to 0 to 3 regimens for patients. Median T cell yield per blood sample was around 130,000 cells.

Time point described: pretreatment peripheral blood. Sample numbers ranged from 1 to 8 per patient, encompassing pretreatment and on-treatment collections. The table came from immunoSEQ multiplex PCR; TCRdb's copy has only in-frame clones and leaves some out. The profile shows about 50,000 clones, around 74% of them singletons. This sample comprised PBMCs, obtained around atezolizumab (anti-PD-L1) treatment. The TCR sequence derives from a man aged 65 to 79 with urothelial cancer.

The DNA of the CDR3 is TGTGCCAGTAGTCCCCGATTAGACAATCAGCCCCAGCATTTT. Its translation: CASSPRLDNQPQHF. This sequence joins TRBV19 and TRBJ1-5; D uncertain. The CDR3 has 14 amino acids. Trimming left V 5 bases short and J 3 bases short, with 11 bases between. The V gene's germline CDR1 is LNHDA and CDR2 SQIVND (reference sequence).